This T cell receptor beta chain was found in a study of blood T cell repertoires in COVID-19. V dropped 4 bases and J dropped 5 bases, with 17 bases sitting between them. This CDR3 has 15 amino acids. CDR1 is SGHVS and CDR2 is FNYEAQ in the germline V gene. Sequencing used immunoSEQ multiplex PCR; TCRdb keeps in-frame clones, though not all of them. Of around 190,000 clones listed, roughly 84% are singletons. Sample: peripheral blood. This clonotype was obtained from a man aged 45 to 65 with COVID-19, enrolled during active disease. V and J are TRBV7-6 and TRBJ2-5, with D possibly being TRBD1 (7 bases). The CDR3 here is CASSSEGATGETQYF. As DNA, the CDR3 is TGTGCCAGCAGCTCGGAGGGGGCGACTGGCGAGACCCAGTACTTC.